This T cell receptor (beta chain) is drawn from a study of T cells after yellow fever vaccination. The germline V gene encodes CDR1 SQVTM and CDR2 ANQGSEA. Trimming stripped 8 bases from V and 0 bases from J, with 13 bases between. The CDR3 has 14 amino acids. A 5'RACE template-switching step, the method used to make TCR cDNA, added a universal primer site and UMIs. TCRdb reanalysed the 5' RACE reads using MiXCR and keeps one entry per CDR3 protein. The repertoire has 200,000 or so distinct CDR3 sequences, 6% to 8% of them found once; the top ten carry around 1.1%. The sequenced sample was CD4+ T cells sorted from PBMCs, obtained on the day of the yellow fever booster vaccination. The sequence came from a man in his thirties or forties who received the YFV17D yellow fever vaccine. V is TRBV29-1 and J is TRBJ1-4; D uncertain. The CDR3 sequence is CSFAPFTTNEKLFF. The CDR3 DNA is TGCAGCTTTGCTCCCTTCACAACTAATGAAAAACTGTTTTTT.